This T cell receptor (beta chain) was profiled in a study of read filtering for tumor transcriptome and immune sequencing. Study-wide results and caveats: Correlation between methods rose after single-read clonotypes were removed.

This clonotype was seen repeatedly, ten times or more. Its antigen remains unknown. The CDR3 spans 14 residues. Germline lookup yields CDR1 SNHLY and CDR2 FYNNEI. V gave up 6 bases and J gave up 2 bases; unmatched junction bases: 2. The library was built from about 370 ng RNA with molecular barcoded adaptors for alpha/delta and beta/gamma chains. Via MiXCR, TCRdb re-called the reads, giving one row per CDR3 protein. The table lists tens of thousands of distinct CDR3 sequences, 20% to 25% of them singletons, with 11% in the top ten. The clonotype originates from a donor at least 40 years old with multiple myeloma. Material for sequencing was a population of CD138-negative cells sorted from bone marrow. The genes are TRBV2 and TRBJ2-1; 9 bases fit TRBD2. The CDR3 DNA is TGTGCCAGCAGACGACTAGCGGCCTACAATGAGCAGTTCTTC. Translated: CASRRLAAYNEQFF.